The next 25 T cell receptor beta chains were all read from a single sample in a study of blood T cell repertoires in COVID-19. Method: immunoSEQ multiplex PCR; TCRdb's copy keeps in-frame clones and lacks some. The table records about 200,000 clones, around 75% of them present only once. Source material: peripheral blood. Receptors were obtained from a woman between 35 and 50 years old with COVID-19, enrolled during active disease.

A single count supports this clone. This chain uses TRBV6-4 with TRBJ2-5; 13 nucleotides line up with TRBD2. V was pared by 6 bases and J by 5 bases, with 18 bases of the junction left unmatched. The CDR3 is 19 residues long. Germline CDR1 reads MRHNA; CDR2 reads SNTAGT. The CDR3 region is CASRSSRLAGGSRCETQYF. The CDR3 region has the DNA TGTGCCAGCAGGTCCTCCAGACTAGCGGGAGGTTCGAGATGCGAGACCCAGTACTTC.

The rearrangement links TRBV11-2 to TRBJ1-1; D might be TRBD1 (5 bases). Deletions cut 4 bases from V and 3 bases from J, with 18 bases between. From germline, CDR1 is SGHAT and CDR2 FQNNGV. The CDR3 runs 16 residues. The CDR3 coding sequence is TGTGCCAGCAGCTCCCTGGCAGGGCTTGGATACACTGAAGCTTTCTTT. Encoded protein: CASSSLAGLGYTEAFF.

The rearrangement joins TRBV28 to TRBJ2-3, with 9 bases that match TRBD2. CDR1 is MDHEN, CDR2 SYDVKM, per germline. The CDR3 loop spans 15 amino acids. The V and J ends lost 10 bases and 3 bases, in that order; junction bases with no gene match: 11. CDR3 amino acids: CAIGPTGLATDTQYF. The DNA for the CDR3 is TGTGCCATCGGGCCGACGGGACTAGCTACAGATACGCAGTATTTT.

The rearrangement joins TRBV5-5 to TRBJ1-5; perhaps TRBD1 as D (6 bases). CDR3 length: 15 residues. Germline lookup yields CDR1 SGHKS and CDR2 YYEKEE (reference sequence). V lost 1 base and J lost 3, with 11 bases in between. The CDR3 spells CASSLQGGLNQPQHF. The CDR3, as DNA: TGTGCCAGCAGCTTGCAAGGGGGTCTCAATCAGCCCCAGCATTTT.

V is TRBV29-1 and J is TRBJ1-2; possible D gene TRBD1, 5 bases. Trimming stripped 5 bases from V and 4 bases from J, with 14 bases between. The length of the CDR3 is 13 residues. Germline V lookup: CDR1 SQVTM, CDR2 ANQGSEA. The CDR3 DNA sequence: TGCAGCGTTCAGGGCCTTTCCTTCTATGGCTACACCTTC. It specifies CSVQGLSFYGYTF.

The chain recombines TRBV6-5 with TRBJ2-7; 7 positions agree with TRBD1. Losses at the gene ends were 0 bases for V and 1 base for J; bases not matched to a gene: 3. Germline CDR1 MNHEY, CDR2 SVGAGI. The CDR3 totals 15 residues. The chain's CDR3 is CASSYSGDRSYEQYF. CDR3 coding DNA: TGTGCCAGCAGTTACTCGGGGGACAGATCCTACGAGCAGTACTTC.

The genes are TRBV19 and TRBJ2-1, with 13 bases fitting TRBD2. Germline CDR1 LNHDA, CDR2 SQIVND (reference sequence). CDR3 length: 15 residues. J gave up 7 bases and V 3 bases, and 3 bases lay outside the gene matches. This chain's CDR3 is CASSIGLAGVNEQFF. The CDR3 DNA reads TGTGCCAGTAGTATCGGACTAGCGGGAGTGAATGAGCAGTTCTTC.

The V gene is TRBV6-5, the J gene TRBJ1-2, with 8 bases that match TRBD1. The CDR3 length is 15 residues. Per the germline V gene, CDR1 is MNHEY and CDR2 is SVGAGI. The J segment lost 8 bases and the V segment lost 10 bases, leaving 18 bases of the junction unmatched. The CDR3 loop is CATQFSYTGGNGYTF. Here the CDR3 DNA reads TGTGCCACCCAGTTTTCCTACACAGGGGGGAACGGCTACACCTTC.

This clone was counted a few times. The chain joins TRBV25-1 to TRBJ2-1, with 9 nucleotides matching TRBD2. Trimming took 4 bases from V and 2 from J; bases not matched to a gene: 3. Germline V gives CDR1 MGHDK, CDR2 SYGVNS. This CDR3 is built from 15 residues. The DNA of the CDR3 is TGTGCCAGCAGTGCTTCTAGCGGGACCTACAATGAGCAGTTCTTC. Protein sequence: CASSASSGTYNEQFF.

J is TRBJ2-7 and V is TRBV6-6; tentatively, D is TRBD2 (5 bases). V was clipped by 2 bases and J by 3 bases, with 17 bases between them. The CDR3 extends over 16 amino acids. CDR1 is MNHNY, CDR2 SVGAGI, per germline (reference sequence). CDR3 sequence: CASSYQQRGSGYEQYF. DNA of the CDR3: TGTGCCAGCAGTTACCAGCAGAGAGGGTCTGGCTACGAGCAGTACTTC.

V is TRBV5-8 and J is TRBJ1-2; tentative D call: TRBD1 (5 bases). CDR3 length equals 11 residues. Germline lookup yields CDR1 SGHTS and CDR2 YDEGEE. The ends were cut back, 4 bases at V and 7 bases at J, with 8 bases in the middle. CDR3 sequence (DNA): TGTGCCAGCAGCATCGACAGTGGCTACACCTTC. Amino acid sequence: CASSIDSGYTF.

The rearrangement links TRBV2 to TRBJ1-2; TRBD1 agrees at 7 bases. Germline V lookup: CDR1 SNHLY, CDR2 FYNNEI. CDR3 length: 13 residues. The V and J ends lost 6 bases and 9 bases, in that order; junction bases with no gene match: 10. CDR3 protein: CASSPDRLRSYTF. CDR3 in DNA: TGTGCCAGCAGCCCGGACAGGTTAAGAAGCTACACCTTC.

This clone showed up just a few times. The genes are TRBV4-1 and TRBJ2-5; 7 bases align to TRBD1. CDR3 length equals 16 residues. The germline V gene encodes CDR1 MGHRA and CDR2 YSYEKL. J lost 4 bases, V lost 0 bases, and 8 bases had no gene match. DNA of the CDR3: TGCGCCAGCAGCCAAGATCCCGGGACAGTTAGAGAGACCCAGTACTTC. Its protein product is CASSQDPGTVRETQYF.

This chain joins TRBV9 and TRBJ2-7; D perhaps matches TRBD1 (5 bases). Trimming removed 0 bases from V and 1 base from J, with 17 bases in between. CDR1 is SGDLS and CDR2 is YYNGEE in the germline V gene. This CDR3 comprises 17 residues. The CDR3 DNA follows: TGTGCCAGCAGCGTAGAGGCAGGGATATTGATGTCCTACGAGCAGTACTTC. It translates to CASSVEAGILMSYEQYF.

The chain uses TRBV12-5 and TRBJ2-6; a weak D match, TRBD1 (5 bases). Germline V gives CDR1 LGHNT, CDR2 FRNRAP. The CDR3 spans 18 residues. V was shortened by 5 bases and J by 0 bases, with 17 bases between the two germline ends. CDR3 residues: CASGTRTNTFSGANVLTF. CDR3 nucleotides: TGTGCTAGTGGTACCCGGACAAATACCTTCTCTGGGGCCAACGTCCTGACTTTC.

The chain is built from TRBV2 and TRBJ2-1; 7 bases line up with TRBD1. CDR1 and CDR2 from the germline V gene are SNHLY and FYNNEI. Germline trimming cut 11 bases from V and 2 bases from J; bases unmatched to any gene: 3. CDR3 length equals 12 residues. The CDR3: CALGTAYNEQFF. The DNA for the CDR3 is TGTGCCCTCGGGACAGCCTACAATGAGCAGTTCTTC.

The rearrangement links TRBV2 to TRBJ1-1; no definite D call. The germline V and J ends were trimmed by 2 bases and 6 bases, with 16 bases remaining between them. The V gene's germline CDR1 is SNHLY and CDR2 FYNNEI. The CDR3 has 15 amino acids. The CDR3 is CASSEFGVGSAEAFF. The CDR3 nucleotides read TGTGCCAGCAGTGAATTCGGGGTTGGGTCGGCTGAAGCTTTCTTT.

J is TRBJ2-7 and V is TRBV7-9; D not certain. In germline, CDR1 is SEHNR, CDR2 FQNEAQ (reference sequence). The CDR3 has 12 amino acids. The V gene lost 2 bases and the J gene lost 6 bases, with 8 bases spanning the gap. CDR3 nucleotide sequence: TGTGCCAGCAGCTTATCCACGGTCGAGCAGTACTTC. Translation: CASSLSTVEQYF.

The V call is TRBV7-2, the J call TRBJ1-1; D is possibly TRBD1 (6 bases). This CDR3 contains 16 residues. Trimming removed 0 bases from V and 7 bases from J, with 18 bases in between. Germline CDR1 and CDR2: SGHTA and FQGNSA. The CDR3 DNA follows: TGTGCCAGCAGCTTAGCTCAGGGGTTAGCGAACTTTGAAGCTTTCTTT. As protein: CASSLAQGLANFEAFF.

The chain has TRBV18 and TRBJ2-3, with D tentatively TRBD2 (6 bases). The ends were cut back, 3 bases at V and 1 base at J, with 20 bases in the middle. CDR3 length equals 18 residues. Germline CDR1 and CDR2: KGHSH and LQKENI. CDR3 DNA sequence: TGTGCCAGCTCACCTGTAAGCCTTAGGCCGGGAGGCACAGATACGCAGTATTTT. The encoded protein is CASSPVSLRPGGTDTQYF.

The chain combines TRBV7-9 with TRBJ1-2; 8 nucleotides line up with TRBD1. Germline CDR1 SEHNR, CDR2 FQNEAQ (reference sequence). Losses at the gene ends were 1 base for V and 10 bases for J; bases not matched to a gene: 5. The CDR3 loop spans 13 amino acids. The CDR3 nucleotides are TGTGCCAGCAGCTTAGGGACAGGGCCCACCTACACCTTC. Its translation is CASSLGTGPTYTF.

The CDR3 reads CASSNRRGPYEQYF. In nucleotides, the CDR3 is TGTGCCAGTAGTAATAGGCGGGGGCCCTACGAGCAGTACTTC. The chain combines TRBV19 with TRBJ2-7; D might be TRBD2 (7 bases). Germline CDR1 is LNHDA and CDR2 is SQIVND (reference sequence). Trimming took 4 bases from V and 2 from J, leaving 12 bases between them. This CDR3 contains 14 residues.

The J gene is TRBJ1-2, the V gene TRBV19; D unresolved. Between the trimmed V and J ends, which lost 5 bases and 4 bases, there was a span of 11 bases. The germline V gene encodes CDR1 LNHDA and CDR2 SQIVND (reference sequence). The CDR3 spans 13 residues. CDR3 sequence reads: CASSPGAPYGYTF. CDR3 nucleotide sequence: TGTGCCAGTAGTCCAGGCGCACCCTATGGCTACACCTTC.

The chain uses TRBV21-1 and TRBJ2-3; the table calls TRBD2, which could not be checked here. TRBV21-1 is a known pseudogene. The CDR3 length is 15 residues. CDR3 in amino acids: CASSAPGTSGSTQYF. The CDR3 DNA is TGTGCCAGCAGCGCACCCGGGACTAGCGGGAGTACGCAGTATTTT.

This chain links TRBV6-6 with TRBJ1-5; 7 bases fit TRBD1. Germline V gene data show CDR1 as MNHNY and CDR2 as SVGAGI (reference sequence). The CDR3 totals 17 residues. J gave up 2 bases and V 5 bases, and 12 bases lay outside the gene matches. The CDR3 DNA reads TGTGCCAGCAGTCCGGACCCTTTAACAGGGGGCAATCAGCCCCAGCATTTT. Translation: CASSPDPLTGGNQPQHF.